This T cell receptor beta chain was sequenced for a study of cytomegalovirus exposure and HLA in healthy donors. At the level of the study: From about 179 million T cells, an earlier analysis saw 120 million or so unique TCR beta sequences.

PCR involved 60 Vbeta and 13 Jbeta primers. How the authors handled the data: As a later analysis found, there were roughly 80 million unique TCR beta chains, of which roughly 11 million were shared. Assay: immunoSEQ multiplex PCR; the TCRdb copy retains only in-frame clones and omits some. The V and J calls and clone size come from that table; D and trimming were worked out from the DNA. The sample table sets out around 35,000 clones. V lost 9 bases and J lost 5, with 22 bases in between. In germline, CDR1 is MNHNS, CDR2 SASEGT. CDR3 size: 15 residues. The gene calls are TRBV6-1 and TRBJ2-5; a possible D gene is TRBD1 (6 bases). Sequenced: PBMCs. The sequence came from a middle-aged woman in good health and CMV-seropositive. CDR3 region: CARGHPLRFGETQYF. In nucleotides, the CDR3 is TGTGCCAGGGGACACCCCCTGAGGTTTGGTGAGACCCAGTACTTC.